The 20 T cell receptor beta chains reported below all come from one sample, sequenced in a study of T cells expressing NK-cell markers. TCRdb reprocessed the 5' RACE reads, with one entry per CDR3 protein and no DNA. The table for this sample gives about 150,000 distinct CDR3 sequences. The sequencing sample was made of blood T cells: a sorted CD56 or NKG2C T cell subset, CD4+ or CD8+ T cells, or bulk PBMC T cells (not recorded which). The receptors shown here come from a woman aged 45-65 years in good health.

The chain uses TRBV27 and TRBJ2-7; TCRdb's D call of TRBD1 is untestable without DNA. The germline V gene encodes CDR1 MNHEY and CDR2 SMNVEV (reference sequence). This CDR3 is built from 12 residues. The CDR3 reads CASSYEGVEQYF.

This CDR3 reads CATESGRDTDTQYF. The chain uses TRBV24-1 and TRBJ2-3; TCRdb picks TRBD2, but there is no DNA to check that call. CDR3 length: 14 residues. CDR1 KGHDR and CDR2 SFDVKD come from the germline V gene.

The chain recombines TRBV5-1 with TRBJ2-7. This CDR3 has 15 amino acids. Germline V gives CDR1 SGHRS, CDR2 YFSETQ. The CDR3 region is CASSLSGGSRYEQYF.

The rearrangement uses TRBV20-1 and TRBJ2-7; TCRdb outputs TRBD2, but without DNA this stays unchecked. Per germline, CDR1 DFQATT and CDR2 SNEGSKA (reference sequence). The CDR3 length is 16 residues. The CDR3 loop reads CSARDSASGSYYEQYF.

The CDR3 is CASSWEAGENEQYF. This sequence joins TRBV7-6 and TRBJ2-7; TCRdb reports TRBD2, a call that lacks DNA to check it against. The CDR3 has 14 amino acids. Germline CDR1 is SGHVS and CDR2 is FNYEAQ.

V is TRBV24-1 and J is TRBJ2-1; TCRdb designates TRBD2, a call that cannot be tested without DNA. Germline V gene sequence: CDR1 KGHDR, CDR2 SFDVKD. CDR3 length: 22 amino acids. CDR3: CATSDLVRETTSGRAGNNEQFF.

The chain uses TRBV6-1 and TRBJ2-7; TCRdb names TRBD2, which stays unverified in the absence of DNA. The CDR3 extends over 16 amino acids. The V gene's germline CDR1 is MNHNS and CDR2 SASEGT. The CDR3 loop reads CASSDASGRHSYEQYF.

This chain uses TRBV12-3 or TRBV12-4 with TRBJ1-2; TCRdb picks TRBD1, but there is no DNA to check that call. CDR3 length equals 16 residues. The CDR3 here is CASSTGVSKIDYGYTF.

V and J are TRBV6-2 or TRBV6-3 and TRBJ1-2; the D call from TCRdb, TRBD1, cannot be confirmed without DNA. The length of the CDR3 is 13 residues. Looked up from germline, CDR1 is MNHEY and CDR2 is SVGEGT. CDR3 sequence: CASTTGYSYGYTF.

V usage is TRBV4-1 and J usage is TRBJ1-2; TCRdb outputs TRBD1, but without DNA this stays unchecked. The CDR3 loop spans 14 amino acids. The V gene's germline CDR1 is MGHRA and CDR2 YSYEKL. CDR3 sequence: CASSQDGGYRGYTF.

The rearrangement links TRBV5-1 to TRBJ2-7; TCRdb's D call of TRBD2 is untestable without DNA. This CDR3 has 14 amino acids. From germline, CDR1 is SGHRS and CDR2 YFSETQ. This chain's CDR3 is CASSSTRGIYEQYF.

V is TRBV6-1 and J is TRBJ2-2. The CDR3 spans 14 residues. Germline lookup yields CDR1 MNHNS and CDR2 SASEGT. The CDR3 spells CASSEWGTTGELFF.

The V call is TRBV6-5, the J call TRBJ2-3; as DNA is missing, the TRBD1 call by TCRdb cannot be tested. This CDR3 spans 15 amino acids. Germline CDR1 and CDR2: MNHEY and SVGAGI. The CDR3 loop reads CAPDRQVASTDTQYF.

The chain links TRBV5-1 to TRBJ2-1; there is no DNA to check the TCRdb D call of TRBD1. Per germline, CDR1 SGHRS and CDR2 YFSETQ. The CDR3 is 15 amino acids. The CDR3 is CASSFGWRGYNEQFF.

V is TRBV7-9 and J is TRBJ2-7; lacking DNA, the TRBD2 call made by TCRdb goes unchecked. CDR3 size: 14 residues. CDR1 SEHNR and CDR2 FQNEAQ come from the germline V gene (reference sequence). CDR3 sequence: CASSLGASGYEQYF.

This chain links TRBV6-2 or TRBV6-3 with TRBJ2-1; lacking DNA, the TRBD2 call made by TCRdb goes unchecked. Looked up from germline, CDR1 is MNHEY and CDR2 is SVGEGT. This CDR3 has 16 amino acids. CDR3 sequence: CASRNLAGGPYNEQFF.

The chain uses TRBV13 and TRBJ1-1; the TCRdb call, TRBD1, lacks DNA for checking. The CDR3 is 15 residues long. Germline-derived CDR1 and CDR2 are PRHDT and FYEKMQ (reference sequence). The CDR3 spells CASSSWTGANTEAFF.

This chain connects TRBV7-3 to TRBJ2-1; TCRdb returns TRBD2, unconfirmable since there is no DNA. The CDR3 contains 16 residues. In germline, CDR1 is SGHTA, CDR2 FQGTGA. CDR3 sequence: CASSTRAGGPVGEQFF. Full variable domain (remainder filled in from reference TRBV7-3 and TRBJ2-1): GAGVSQTPSNKVTEKGKYVELRCDPISGHTALYWYRQSLGQGPEFLIYFQGTGAADDSGLPNDRFFAVRPEGSVSTLKIQRTERGDSAVYLCASSTRAGGPVGEQFFGPGTRLTVL.

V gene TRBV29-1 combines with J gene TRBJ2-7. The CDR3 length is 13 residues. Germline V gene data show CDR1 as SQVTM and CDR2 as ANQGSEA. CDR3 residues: CSVVLVTHYEQYF.

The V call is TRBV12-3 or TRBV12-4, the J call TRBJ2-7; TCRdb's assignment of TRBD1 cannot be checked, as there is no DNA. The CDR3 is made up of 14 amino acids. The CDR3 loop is CASRLAGGGYEQYF.